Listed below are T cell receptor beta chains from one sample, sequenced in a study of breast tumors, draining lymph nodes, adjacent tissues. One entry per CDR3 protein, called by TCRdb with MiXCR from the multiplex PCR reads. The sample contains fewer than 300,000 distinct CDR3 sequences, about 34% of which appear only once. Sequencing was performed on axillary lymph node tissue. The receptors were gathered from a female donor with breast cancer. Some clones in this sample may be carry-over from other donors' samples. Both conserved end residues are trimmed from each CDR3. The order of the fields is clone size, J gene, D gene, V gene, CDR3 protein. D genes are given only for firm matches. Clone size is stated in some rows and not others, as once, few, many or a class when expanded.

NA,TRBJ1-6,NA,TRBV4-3,ASSRSYNSPLH
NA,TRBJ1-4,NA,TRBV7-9,ASSLRGLTNEKLF
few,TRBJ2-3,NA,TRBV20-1,SAREKVGTQY
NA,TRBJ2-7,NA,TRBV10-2,ASSPLSGLYEQC
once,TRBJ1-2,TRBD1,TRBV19,ASSIRDRSNGYT
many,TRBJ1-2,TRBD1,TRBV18,ASSPDRGGYT
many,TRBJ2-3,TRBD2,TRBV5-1,ASSLTSVTDTQY
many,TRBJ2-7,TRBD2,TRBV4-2,ASSHLTSGRPNEQY
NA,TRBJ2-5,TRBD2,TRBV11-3,ASSSSGTSRNKETQY
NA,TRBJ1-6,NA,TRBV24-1,ATSEGTRNSPLH
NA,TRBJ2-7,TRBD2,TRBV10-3,AISEGLADLSYEQY
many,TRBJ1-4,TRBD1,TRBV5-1,ASSGTGGFEKLF
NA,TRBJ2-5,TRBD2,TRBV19,ASSIRTGGGGETQY
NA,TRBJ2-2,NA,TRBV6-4,ASSLGSDTGELF
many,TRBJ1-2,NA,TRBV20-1,SAREPPHGYT
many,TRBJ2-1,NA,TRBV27,ASSLFWLVGVEEQF
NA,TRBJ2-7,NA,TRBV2,ASGRYEYEQY
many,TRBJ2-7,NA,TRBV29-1,SVENGYSYEQY
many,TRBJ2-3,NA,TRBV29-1,SAAVGRQDTQY
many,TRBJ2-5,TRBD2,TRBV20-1,SAGGTGYSGGAGTQY
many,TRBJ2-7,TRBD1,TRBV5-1,ASSLRVTGGSSYEQY
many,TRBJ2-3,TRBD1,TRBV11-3,ASSKPGQGKGTDTQY
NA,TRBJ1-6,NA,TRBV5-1,ASSLVAGATSPLH
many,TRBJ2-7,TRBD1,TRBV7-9,ASSGTAFPYEQY
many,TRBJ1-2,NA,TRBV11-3,ASSSQQGRLNYGYT
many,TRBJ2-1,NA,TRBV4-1,ASSQVGARSYNEQF
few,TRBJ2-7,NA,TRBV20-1,SARAGYEQS
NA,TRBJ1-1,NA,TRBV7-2,ASSFETANTEAF
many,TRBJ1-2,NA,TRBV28,ASTNGAGEIYGYT